The source of this T cell receptor (beta chain) is a study of blood T cell repertoires in COVID-19. Looking at the study overall: Samples came from the United States, Italy and Spain, spanning acute and convalescent COVID-19. Nucleic acid was either cDNA or gDNA, and it came from T cells, B-cell-depleted T cells, or PBMCs.

Deletions cut 5 bases from V and 0 bases from J, with 14 bases between. The CDR3 is made up of 17 amino acids. Germline loops: CDR1 SGHTA, CDR2 FQGNSA. Some clones are missing from TCRdb's copy, which holds only in-frame ones; the method was immunoSEQ multiplex PCR. The data hold tens of thousands of clones, with 70% to 90% observed a single time. The clonotype originates from a man aged 65-85 years with active COVID-19. The specimen was peripheral blood. This chain connects TRBV7-2 to TRBJ2-6; D is possibly TRBD2 (6 bases). CDR3 nucleotide sequence: TGTGCCAGCAGCCAACGGGGGTACAGCTCTGGGGCCAACGTCCTGACTTTC. This sequence encodes CASSQRGYSSGANVLTF. Looking up the rest from reference TRBV7-2 and TRBJ2-6 gives the full variable domain: GAGVSQSPSNKVTEKGKDVELRCDPISGHTALYWYRQSLGQGLEFLIYFQGNSAPDKSGLPSDRFSAERTGGSVSTLTIQRTQQEDSAVYLCASSQRGYSSGANVLTFGAGSRLTVL.